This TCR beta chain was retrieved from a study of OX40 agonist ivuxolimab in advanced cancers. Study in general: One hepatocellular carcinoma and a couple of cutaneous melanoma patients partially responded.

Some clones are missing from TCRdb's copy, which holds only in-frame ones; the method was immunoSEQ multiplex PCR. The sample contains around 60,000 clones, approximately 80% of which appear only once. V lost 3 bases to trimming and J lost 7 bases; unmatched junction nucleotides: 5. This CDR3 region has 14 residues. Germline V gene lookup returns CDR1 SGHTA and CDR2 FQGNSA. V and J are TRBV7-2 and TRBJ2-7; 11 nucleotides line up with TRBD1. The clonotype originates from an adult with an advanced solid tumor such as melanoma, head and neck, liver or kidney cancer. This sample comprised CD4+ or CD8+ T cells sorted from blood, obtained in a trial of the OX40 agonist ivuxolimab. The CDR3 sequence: CASSLDRGRGEQYF. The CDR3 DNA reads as TGTGCCAGCAGCTTGGACAGGGGGCGAGGAGAGCAGTACTTC.